This TCR beta chain came from a study of monozygotic twins with inflammatory bowel disease. Details on this clonotype: Antigen unknown.

The team made cDNA by running eight separate reactions for each sample. No DNA is given; TCRdb re-called the 5' RACE reads and lists each CDR3 protein once. This listing includes about 450,000 distinct CDR3 sequences. Overall study results and limits: Telling apart the different T cell subtypes was not possible.

The sample taken for sequencing was blood. This receptor was identified in a human donor with ulcerative colitis or Crohn's disease, or a healthy co-twin of an affected twin (not recorded which).

CDR3 region: CASSVQTGGNYGYTF. The V call is TRBV9, the J call TRBJ1-2; TCRdb's D call of TRBD1 is untestable without DNA. The CDR3 has 15 residues. The germline V gene encodes CDR1 SGDLS and CDR2 YYNGEE.